This T cell receptor beta chain was recovered during a study of T cells of healthy individuals. TCRdb recomputed calls from the 5' RACE reads with MiXCR, one row per CDR3 protein. The profile shows fewer than 75,000 distinct CDR3 sequences, around 15% of them singletons. V lost 0 bases to trimming and J lost 4 bases, with 10 bases between them. Germline assignment: CDR1 SGHRS and CDR2 YFSETQ. CDR3 size: 14 residues. The TCR comes from a human donor in good health. This chain joins TRBV5-1 and TRBJ1-2; possibly TRBD1 for D (5 bases). This CDR3 reads CASSLGDRSYGYTF. CDR3 DNA sequence: TGCGCCAGCAGCTTGGGTGACAGAAGCTATGGCTACACCTTC.